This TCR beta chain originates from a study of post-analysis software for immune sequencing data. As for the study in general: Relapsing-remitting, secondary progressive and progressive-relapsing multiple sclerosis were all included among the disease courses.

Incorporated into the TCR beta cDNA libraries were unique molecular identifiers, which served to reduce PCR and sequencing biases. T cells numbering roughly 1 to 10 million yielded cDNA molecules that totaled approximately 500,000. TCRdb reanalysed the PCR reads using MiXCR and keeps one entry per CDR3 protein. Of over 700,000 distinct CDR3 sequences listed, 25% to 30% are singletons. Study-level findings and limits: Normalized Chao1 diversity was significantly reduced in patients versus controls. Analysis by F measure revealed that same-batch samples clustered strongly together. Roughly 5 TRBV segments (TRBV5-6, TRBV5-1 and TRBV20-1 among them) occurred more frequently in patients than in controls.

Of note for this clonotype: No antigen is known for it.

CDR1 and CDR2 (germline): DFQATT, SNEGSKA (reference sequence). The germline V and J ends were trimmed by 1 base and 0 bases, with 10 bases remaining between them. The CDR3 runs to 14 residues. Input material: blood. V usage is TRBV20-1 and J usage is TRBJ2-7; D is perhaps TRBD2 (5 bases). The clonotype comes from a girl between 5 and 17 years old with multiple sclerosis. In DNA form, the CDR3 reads TGCAGTGCTAGAGGGACTTTCGGCTCCTACGAGCAGTACTTC. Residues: CSARGTFGSYEQYF.